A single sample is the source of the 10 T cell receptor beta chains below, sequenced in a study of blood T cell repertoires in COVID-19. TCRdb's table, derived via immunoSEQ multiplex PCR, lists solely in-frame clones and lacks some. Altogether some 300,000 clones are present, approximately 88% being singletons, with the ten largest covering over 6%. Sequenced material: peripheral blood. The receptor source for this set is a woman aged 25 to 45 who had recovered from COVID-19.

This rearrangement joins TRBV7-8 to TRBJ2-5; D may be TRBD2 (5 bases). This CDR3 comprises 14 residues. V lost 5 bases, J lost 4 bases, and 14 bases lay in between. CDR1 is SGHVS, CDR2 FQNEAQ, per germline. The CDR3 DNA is TGTGCCAGCAGCCAGGAGGTTTGGGGAGAGACCCAGTACTTC. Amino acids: CASSQEVWGETQYF.

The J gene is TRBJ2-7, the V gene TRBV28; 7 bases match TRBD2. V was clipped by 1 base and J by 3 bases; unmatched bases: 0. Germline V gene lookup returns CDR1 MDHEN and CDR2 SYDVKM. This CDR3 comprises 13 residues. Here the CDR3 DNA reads TGTGCCAGCAGTTTATCGGGGGGCTACGAGCAGTACTTC. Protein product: CASSLSGGYEQYF.

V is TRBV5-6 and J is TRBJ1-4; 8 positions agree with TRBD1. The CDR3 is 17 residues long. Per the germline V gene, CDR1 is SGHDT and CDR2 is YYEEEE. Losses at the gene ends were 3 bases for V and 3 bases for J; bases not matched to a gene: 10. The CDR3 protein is CASSYRRVQGANEKLFF. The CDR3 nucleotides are TGTGCCAGCAGCTATCGGCGAGTACAGGGGGCTAATGAAAAACTGTTTTTT.

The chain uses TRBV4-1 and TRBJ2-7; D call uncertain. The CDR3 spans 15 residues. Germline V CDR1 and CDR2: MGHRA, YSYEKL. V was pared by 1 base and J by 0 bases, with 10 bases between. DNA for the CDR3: TGCGCCAGCAGCCAAGTATACCCGAGCTCCTACGAGCAGTACTTC. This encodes CASSQVYPSSYEQYF.

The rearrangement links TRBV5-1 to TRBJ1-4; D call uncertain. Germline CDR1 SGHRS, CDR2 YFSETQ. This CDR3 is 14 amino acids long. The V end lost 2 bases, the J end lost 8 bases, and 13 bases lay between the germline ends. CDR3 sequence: CASSFSGSREKLFF. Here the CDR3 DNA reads TGCGCCAGCAGCTTTTCGGGAAGCAGGGAAAAACTGTTTTTT.

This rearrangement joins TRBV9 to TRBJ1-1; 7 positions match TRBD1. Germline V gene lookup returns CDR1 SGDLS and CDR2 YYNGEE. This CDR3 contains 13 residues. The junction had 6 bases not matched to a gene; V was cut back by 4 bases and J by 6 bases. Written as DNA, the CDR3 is TGTGCCAGCAGCACCAACAGGGGCTCTGAAGCTTTCTTT. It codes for CASSTNRGSEAFF.

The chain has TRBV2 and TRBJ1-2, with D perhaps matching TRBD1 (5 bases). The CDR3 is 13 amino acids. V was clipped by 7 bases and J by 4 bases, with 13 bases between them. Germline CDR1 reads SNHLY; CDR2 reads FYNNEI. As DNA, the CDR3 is TGTGCCAGCATAAGAGGGAGGGGCTATGGCTACACCTTC. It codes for CASIRGRGYGYTF. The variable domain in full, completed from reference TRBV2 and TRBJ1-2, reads EPEVTQTPSHQVTQMGQEVILRCVPISNHLYFYWYRQILGQKVEFLVSFYNNEISEKSEIFDDQFSVERPDGSNFTLKIRSTKLEDSAMYFCASIRGRGYGYTFGSGTRLTVV.

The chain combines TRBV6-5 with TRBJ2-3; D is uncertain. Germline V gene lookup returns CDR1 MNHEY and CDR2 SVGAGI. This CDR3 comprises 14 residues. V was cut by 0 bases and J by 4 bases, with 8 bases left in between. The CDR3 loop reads CASSYSLSADTQYF. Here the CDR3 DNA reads TGTGCCAGCAGTTACTCTCTAAGCGCAGATACGCAGTATTTT.

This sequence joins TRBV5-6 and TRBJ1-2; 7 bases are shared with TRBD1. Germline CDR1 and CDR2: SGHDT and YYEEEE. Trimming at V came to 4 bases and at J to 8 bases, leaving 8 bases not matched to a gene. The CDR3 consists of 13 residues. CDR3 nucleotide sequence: TGTGCCAGCAGCAAAACAGGGGCGATGGGCTACACCTTC. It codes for CASSKTGAMGYTF.

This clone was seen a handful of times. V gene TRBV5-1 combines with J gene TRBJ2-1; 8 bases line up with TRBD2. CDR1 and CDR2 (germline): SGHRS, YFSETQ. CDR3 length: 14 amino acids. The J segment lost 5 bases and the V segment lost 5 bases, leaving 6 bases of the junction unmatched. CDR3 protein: CASSPGGADNEQFF. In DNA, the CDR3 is TGCGCCAGCAGTCCCGGGGGGGCCGACAATGAGCAGTTCTTC.